These T cell receptor beta chains were read from a single sample in a study of T cells in Graves' hyperthyroidism and ophthalmopathy. TCRdb re-called the multiplex PCR reads with MiXCR, one entry per CDR3 protein. The sample contains around 190,000 distinct CDR3 sequences, about a sixth of which appear only once. Source material: blood. These receptors came from a woman in her fifties or sixties with Graves' hyperthyroidism. The CDR3 runs from the conserved cysteine through the conserved F or W. Each record gives: V gene, J gene, CDR3 protein.

TRBV3-1,TRBJ1-4,CASSLRGQVTEKLFF
TRBV20-1,TRBJ2-2,CSARDSSRDTGELFF
TRBV20-1,TRBJ2-5,CSAHRPAGSGETQYF
TRBV6-2/TRBV6-3,TRBJ2-3,CASRADRGNTDTQYF
TRBV27,TRBJ2-5,CASRRLAGGPRRETQYF
TRBV20-1,TRBJ2-6,CSARVPLAGANVLTF
TRBV14,TRBJ2-5,CASSQARSHETQYF
TRBV3-1,TRBJ2-2,CASSQVTIGLAVTNTGELFF
TRBV12-3/TRBV12-4,TRBJ2-3,CASRQSGTSVADTQYF
TRBV28,TRBJ2-7,CASSFSPGGDYEQYF
TRBV3-1,TRBJ2-3,CASSGTVTSTDTQYF
TRBV10-3,TRBJ1-2,CAIRDPGQANYGYTF
TRBV19,TRBJ2-1,CASSIVETSGTYNEQFF
TRBV2,TRBJ1-5,CASSYQGLRQYQPQHF
TRBV7-3,TRBJ2-1,CASSLDSGRKSYNEQFF
TRBV19,TRBJ2-2,CASMGGTGIGTGELFF
TRBV12-3/TRBV12-4,TRBJ1-2,CASSLALGMATNYGYTF
TRBV12-3/TRBV12-4,TRBJ2-7,CASSLGADRAWAYEQYF
TRBV3-1,TRBJ1-1,CASSPWRGAGTEAFF
TRBV11-2,TRBJ2-1,CASSLEDGEQFF
TRBV5-5,TRBJ2-2,CASSLGLAGAGELFF
TRBV10-2,TRBJ1-2,CASSESSIGGYGYTF
TRBV5-4,TRBJ2-7,CASSLWTSGISYEQYF
TRBV29-1,TRBJ2-7,CSVAQAAYEQYF